The 12 T cell receptor beta chains listed next were all sequenced from one sample in a study of CD4 T cell repertoires in COVID-19. Profiling relied on immunoSEQ multiplex PCR, and the TCRdb table lists in-frame clones only, not all of them. The data contain 70,000 to 95,000 clones, approximately 83% of them singletons. Sequences were derived from CD4+ T cells from peripheral blood, sampled after recovery from COVID-19. The receptors were sampled from a human donor who had COVID-19.

This clone was detected once. The chain carries TRBV27 and TRBJ2-1; weak D call: TRBD2 (5 bases). Between the trimmed V and J ends, which lost 1 base and 0 bases, there was a span of 16 bases. Germline assignment: CDR1 MNHEY and CDR2 SMNVEV (reference sequence). CDR3 size: 18 residues. The CDR3 sequence: CASSLLGLTISSYNEQFF. CDR3 in DNA: TGTGCCAGCAGTTTATTGGGATTGACTATCAGCTCCTACAATGAGCAGTTCTTC.

The table lists this clone with a count of one. This sequence joins TRBV18 and TRBJ2-5, with 10 nucleotides matching TRBD1. The CDR3 spans 16 residues. V trimming: 6 bases; J trimming: 5 bases; junction bases outside the gene matches: 12. Germline loops: CDR1 KGHSH, CDR2 LQKENI. The CDR3 loop is CASSWTGTGEGETQYF. The CDR3 DNA sequence: TGTGCCAGCTCCTGGACCGGGACAGGGGAAGGGGAGACCCAGTACTTC.

This clone was observed a handful of times. The rearrangement uses TRBV5-4 and TRBJ2-7; no definite D call. The germline V and J ends were trimmed by 1 base and 5 bases, with 13 bases remaining between them. Per the germline V gene, CDR1 is SGHNT and CDR2 is YYREEE (reference sequence). The CDR3 is 14 amino acids. The CDR3 DNA reads TGTGCCAGCAGCTTGATGTTTTCTGGGAACGAGCAGTACTTC. It is translated as CASSLMFSGNEQYF.

This rearrangement joins TRBV19 to TRBJ2-2; weak D call: TRBD2 (5 bases). This CDR3 is built from 15 residues. Per the germline V gene, CDR1 is LNHDA and CDR2 is SQIVND (reference sequence). Trimming removed 9 bases at V and 0 bases at J, with 14 bases between. The CDR3 region is CASQTGGSNTGELFF. In nucleotides, the CDR3 is TGTGCCAGCCAGACCGGAGGATCGAACACCGGGGAGCTGTTTTTT.

This clone came up a few times. The CDR3 coding sequence is TGTGCCAGTAGTAGGTCCGGGACTAACACTGAAGCTTTCTTT. This translates into CASSRSGTNTEAFF. The chain carries TRBV19 and TRBJ1-1, with D perhaps TRBD1 (5 bases). The CDR3 is 14 residues long. Trimming shortened V by 4 bases and J by 2 bases, and 11 bases separated the two germline ends. CDR1 and CDR2 from the germline V gene are LNHDA and SQIVND (reference sequence).

The genes are TRBV18 and TRBJ2-1, with D tentatively TRBD2 (5 bases). The CDR3 contains 15 residues. Trimming took off 3 bases at V and 9 bases at J, with 18 bases between the two ends. Germline V lookup: CDR1 KGHSH, CDR2 LQKENI. CDR3 DNA sequence: TGTGCCAGCTCACCGACTAACCAGAAGACGAGTGAGCAGTTCTTC. Residues: CASSPTNQKTSEQFF.

This chain links TRBV15 with TRBJ1-5, with 10 bases aligning to TRBD1. CDR3 size: 15 residues. In germline, CDR1 is LNHNV, CDR2 YYDKDF (reference sequence). V gave up 1 base and J gave up 5 bases; unmatched junction bases: 2. The CDR3 sequence: CATSRAGTGDQPQHF. The CDR3 DNA sequence: TGTGCCACCAGCAGAGCCGGGACAGGGGATCAGCCCCAGCATTTT.

The DNA for the CDR3 is TGCGCCAGCAGCTTGAACGCAGGGGGCGTCACAGATACGCAGTATTTT. Its translation is CASSLNAGGVTDTQYF. This chain uses TRBV5-1 with TRBJ2-3; 8 nucleotides agree with TRBD1. The CDR3 runs 16 residues. Germline V gene data show CDR1 as SGHRS and CDR2 as YFSETQ. The J segment lost 2 bases and the V segment lost 1 base, leaving 6 bases of the junction unmatched.

V usage is TRBV7-2 and J usage is TRBJ2-3; tentatively, D is TRBD1 or TRBD2 (5 bases each). Trimming left V 5 bases short and J 1 base short, with 13 bases between. Germline CDR1 reads SGHTA; CDR2 reads FQGNSA. This CDR3 has 15 amino acids. This chain's CDR3 is CASSPQVGGTDTQYF. In DNA, the CDR3 is TGTGCCAGCAGCCCACAAGTGGGGGGCACAGATACGCAGTATTTT.

The rearrangement joins TRBV18 to TRBJ1-1; D remains ambiguous. Germline V gene sequence: CDR1 KGHSH, CDR2 LQKENI. Trimming stripped 1 base from V and 6 bases from J, with 3 bases between. The CDR3 is made up of 11 amino acids. The DNA for the CDR3 is TGTGCCAGCTCACCACTGTCTGAAGCTTTCTTT. It yields the protein CASSPLSEAFF.

The rearrangement links TRBV28 to TRBJ1-5; a weak D match, TRBD1 (5 bases). The germline gives CDR1 MDHEN, CDR2 SYDVKM. V was pared by 2 bases and J by 6 bases, with 5 bases between. This CDR3 comprises 12 residues. CDR3 bases: TGTGCCAGCAGTTTAGGGGGTCAGCCCCAGCATTTT. It is translated as CASSLGGQPQHF.

The rearrangement links TRBV6-1 to TRBJ2-1, with a possible D match to TRBD2 (6 bases). V was cut by 3 bases and J by 2 bases, with 11 bases left in between. Germline V gene lookup returns CDR1 MNHNS and CDR2 SASEGT. CDR3 length equals 15 residues. This CDR3 reads CASSEAGYTYNEQFF. The CDR3 DNA reads as TGTGCCAGCAGTGAGGCGGGATATACCTACAATGAGCAGTTCTTC.